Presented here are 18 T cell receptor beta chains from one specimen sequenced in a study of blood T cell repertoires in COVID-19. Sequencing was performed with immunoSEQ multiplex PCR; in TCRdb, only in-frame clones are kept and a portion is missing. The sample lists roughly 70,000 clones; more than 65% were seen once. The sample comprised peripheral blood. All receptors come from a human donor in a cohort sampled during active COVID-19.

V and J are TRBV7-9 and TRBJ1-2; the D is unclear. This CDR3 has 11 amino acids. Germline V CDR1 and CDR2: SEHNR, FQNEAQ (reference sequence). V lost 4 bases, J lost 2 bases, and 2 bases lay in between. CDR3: CASSSNYGYTF. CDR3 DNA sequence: TGTGCCAGCAGCTCAAACTATGGCTACACCTTC.

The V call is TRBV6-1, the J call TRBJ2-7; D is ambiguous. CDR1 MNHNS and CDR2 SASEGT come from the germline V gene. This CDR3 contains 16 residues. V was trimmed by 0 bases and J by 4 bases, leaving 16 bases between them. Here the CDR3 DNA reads TGTGCCAGCAGTGAAGCGCCTCGCGTGCGTATTTACGAGCAGTACTTC. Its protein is CASSEAPRVRIYEQYF.

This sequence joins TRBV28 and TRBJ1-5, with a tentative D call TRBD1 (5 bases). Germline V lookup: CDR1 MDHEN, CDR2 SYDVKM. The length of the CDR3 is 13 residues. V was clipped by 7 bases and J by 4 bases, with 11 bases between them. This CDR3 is CASTKTANQPQHF. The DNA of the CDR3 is TGTGCCAGCACCAAGACAGCAAATCAGCCCCAGCATTTT. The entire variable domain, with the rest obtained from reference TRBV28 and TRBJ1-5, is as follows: DVKVTQSSRYLVKRTGEKVFLECVQDMDHENMFWYRQDPGLGLRLIYFSYDVKMKEKGDIPEGYSVSREKKERFSLILESASTNQTSMYLCASTKTANQPQHFGDGTRLSIL.

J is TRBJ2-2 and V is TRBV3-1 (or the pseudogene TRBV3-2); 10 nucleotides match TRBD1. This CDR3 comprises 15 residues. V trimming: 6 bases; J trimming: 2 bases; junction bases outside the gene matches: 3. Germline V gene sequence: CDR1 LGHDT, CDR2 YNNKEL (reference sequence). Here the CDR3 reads CASRRTGGNTGELFF. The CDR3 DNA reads TGTGCCAGCAGGCGGACAGGGGGAAACACCGGGGAGCTGTTTTTT.

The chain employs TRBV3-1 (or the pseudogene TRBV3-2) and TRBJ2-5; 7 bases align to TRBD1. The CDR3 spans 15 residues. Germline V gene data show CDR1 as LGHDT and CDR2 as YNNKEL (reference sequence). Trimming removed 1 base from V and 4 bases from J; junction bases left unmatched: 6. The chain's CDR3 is CASSQVRRQGETQYF. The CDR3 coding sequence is TGTGCCAGCAGCCAAGTCCGAAGACAGGGAGAGACCCAGTACTTC.

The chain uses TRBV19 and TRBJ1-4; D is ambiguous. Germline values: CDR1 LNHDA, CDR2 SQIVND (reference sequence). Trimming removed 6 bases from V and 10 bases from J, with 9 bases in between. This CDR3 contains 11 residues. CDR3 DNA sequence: TGTGCCAGTAGGGGAGGAAGAAAACTGTTTTTT. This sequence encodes CASRGGRKLFF.

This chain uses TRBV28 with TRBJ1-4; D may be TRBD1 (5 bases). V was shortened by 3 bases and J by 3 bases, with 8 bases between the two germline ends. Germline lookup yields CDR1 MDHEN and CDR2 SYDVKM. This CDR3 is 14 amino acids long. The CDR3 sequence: CASSFQGSNEKLFF. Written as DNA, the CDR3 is TGTGCCAGCAGTTTCCAGGGTTCTAATGAAAAACTGTTTTTT.

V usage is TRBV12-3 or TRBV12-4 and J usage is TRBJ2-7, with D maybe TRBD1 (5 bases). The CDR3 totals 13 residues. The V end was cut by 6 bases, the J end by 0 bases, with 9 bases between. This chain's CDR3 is CASSRTSSYEQYF. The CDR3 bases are TGTGCCAGCAGCCGGACAAGCTCCTACGAGCAGTACTTC.

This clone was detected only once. The CDR3 protein is CASSFRRSPGDEQFF. The DNA of the CDR3 is TGTGCCAGCAGCTTCAGGAGGTCGCCTGGGGATGAGCAGTTCTTC. The chain uses TRBV7-2 and TRBJ2-1; TRBD2 is a possible D gene (5 bases). In germline, CDR1 is SGHTA, CDR2 FQGNSA. V was shortened by 3 bases and J by 8 bases, with 17 bases between the two germline ends. CDR3 length: 15 amino acids. The full variable domain, its missing parts supplied by reference TRBV7-2 and TRBJ2-1, is GAGVSQSPSNKVTEKGKDVELRCDPISGHTALYWYRQSLGQGLEFLIYFQGNSAPDKSGLPSDRFSAERTGGSVSTLTIQRTQQEDSAVYLCASSFRRSPGDEQFFGPGTRLTVL.

CDR3 in DNA: TGTGCCAGCAGTTCTCGCAGGGGGTCCTACGAGCAGTACTTC. Translating it yields CASSSRRGSYEQYF. The chain uses TRBV6-5 and TRBJ2-7, with TRBD1 matching 7 bases. The CDR3 is made up of 14 amino acids. The germline gives CDR1 MNHEY, CDR2 SVGAGI. The ends lost 4 bases at V and 1 base at J; junction bases unmatched: 4.

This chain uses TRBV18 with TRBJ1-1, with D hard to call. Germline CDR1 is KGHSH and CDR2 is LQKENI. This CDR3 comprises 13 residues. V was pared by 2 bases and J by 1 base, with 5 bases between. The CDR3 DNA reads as TGTGCCAGCTCACCAGGCACGAACACTGAAGCTTTCTTT. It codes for CASSPGTNTEAFF.

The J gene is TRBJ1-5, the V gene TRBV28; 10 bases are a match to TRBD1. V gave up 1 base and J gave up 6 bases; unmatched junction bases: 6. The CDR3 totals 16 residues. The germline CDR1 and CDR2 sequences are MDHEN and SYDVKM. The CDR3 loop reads CASSLLTGGATQPQHF. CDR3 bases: TGTGCCAGCAGTTTATTGACAGGGGGCGCGACTCAGCCCCAGCATTTT.

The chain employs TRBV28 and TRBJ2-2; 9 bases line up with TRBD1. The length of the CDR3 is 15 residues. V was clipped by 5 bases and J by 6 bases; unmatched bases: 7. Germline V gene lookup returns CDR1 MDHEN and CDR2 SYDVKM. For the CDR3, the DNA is TGTGCCAGCAGTGGCCGGGACAGGGTCGCCGGGGAGCTGTTTTTT. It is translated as CASSGRDRVAGELFF.

The CDR3 here is CASSTGAGNRNEQFF. The CDR3 region has the DNA TGTGCCAGTAGTACGGGAGCGGGGAATAGGAATGAGCAGTTCTTC. V is TRBV19 and J is TRBJ2-1, with 7 bases identical to TRBD2. J was trimmed by 7 bases and V by 4 bases; bases with no gene match: 10. The CDR3 spans 15 residues. CDR1 and CDR2 (germline): LNHDA, SQIVND (reference sequence).

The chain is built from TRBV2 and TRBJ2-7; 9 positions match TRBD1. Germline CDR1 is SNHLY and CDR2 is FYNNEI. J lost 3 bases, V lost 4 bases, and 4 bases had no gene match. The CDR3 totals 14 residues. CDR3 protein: CASSADRGNYEQYF. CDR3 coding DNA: TGTGCCAGCAGTGCGGACAGGGGAAACTACGAGCAGTACTTC.

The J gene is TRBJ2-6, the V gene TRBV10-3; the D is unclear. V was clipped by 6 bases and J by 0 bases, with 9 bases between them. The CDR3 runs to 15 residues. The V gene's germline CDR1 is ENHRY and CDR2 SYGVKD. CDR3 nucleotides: TGTGCCATCAGCCAAGAGGCCTCTGGGGCCAACGTCCTGACTTTC. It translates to CAISQEASGANVLTF.

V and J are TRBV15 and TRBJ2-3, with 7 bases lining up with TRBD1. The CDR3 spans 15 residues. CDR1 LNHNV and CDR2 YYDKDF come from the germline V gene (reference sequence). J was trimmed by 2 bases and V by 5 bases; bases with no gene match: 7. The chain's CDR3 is CATSLRGQITDTQYF. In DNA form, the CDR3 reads TGTGCCACCAGCCTTAGGGGGCAGATCACAGATACGCAGTATTTT.

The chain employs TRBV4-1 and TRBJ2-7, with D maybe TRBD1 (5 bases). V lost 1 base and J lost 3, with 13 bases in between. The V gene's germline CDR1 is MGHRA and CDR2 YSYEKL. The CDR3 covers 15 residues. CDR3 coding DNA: TGCGCCAGCAGCCAAGGCTTAACAGGCAACTACGAGCAGTACTTC. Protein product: CASSQGLTGNYEQYF.